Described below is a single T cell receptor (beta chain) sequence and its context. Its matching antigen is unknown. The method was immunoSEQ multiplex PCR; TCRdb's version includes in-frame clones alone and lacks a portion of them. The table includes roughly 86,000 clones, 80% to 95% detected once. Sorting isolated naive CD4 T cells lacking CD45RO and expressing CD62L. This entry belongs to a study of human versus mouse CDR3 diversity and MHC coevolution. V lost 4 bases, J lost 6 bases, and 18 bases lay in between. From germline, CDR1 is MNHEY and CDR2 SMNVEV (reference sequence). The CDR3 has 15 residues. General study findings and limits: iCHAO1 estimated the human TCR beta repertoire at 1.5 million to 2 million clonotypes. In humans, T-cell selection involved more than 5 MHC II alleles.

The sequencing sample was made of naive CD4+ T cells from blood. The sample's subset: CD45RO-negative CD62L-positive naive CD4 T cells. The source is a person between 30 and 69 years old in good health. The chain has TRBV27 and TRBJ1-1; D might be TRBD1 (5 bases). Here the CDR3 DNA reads TGTGCCAGCAGTTCCGGACGGGACTTTCACCCTGAAGCTTTCTTT. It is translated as CASSSGRDFHPEAFF.